The clone carrying this T cell receptor (beta chain) was seen a handful of times. Its antigen is unknown. Via MiXCR, TCRdb re-called the 5' RACE reads, giving one row per CDR3 protein. The sample includes hundreds of thousands of distinct CDR3 sequences, around 6.1% of them seen just once. All of the donors were Caucasians in good health. Germline CDR1 LGHNA, CDR2 YNFKEQ. The V end lost 4 bases, the J end lost 0 bases, and 16 bases lay between the germline ends. This CDR3 region has 18 residues. The sample belongs to a study of identical twins. Study-wide points: For out-of-frame beta sequences, excess twin sharing was weaker.

The chain joins TRBV4-2 to TRBJ1-6; D gene unclear. Specimen: naive T cells sorted from blood. The TCR originated in a man in his late teens or twenties in good health. CDR3 in DNA: TGTGCCAGCAGCCCCCCGGAAAGGGCGAGCTCCTATAATTCACCCCTCCACTTT. The encoded protein is CASSPPERASSYNSPLHF.